Sequencing of this T cell receptor (beta chain) was carried out in a study of T cells in Graves' hyperthyroidism and ophthalmopathy. Overall study findings and caveats: Blood also held most thyroid clonotypes expanded beyond 0.001. In simple terms, a model built on 13 V-J features told ophthalmopathy apart from stable hyperthyroidism.

The V gene end was trimmed by 9 bases and the J gene end by 4 bases; junction bases not matched to a gene: 13. This CDR3 region has 15 residues. Germline CDR1 and CDR2: SNHLY and FYNNEI. Regions amplified from RNA transcripts were the TCR beta CDR3 regions. A first-round RT-PCR of the TCR CDR3 used the HTBI primer set. TCRdb re-derived calls from the multiplex PCR reads in MiXCR, one entry per CDR3 protein. Counted here are about 500,000 distinct CDR3 sequences, 46% occurring once; the ten biggest clones make up about two fifths. Diagnoses used clinical symptoms, serum thyroxine and TRAb, thyroid ultrasound and orbital computed tomography. As for this clonotype: Its antigen remains unknown.

The sequenced material came from peripheral blood or thyroid tissue (not recorded which). This chain connects TRBV2 to TRBJ1-1; 8 bases match TRBD1. The TCR was taken from an adult woman with Graves' disease, either hyperthyroidism or ophthalmopathy (not recorded which). Here the CDR3 DNA reads TGTGCCAGGAACCATCAATTACAGGGGGGCACTGAAGCTTTCTTT. Its translation is CARNHQLQGGTEAFF.